A single T cell receptor beta chain is shown here with its context. The antigen is undetermined. Produced via immunoSEQ multiplex PCR; TCRdb's table is partial and in-frame only. The sample yields 200,000 or so clones, roughly 92% seen once. The CDR3 sequence is 11 residues long. In germline, CDR1 is DFQATT, CDR2 SNEGSKA (reference sequence). This record belongs to a study of T cell responses to AZD1222 COVID-19 vaccine. Pooled in the analysis were second doses at about 4 or about 12 weeks. General observations from the study: Among spike-specific TCRs, nearly half reportedly target unmutated variant regions. CD4 TCRs covered the whole spike, strongest at regions 160-218 and 743-854. In a largely white British group with more females than males, clonal diversity was possibly underestimated.

The source of this sequence is an adult who received the AZD1222 COVID-19 vaccine. Sequencing used peripheral blood, obtained 28 days after the second AZD1222 dose. This chain connects TRBV20-1 to TRBJ2-7; possible D gene TRBD1, 5 bases. In nucleotides, the CDR3 is TGCACCGCTAGGTTGGGGCGCGAGCAGTACTTC. This codes for CTARLGREQYF.